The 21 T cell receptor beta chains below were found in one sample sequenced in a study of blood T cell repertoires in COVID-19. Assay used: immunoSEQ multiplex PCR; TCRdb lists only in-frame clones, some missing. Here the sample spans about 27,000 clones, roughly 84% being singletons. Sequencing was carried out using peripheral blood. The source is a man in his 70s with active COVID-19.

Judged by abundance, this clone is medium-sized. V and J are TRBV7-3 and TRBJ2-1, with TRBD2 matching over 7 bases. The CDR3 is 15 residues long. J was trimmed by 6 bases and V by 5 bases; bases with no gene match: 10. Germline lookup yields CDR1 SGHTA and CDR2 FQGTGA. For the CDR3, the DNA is TGTGCCAGCAGCCCTCAACTGGGACTACTCAATGAGCAGTTCTTC. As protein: CASSPQLGLLNEQFF.

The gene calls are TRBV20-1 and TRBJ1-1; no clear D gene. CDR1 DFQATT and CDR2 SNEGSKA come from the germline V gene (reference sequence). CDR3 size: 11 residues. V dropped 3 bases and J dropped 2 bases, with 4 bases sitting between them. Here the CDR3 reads CSASPNTEAFF. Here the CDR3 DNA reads TGCAGTGCTAGCCCTAACACTGAAGCTTTCTTT.

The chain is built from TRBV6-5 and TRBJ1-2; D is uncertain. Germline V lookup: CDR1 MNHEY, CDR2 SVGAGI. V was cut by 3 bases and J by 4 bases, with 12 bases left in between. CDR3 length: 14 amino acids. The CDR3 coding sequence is TGTGCCAGCAGTTATGACCCAGTAGCCTATGGCTACACCTTC. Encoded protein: CASSYDPVAYGYTF.

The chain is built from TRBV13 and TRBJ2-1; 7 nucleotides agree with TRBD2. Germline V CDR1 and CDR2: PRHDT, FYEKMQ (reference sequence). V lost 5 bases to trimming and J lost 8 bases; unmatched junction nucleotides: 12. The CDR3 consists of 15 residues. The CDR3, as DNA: TGTGCCAGCAGCCCTAGGGGAGGGCCCCCCTATGAGCAGTTCTTC. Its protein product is CASSPRGGPPYEQFF.

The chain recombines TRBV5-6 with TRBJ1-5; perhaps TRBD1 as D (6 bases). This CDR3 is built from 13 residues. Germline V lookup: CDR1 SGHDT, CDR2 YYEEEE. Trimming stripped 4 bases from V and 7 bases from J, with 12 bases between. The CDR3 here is CASSLQGAQPQHF. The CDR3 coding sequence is TGTGCCAGCAGCCTACAGGGTGCGCAGCCCCAGCATTTT.

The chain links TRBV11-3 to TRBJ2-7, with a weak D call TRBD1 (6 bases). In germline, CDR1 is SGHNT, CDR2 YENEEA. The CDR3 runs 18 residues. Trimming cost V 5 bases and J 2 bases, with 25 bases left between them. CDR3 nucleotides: TGTGCCAGCAGCCCAGATAAAAACAGGGACCCCTCTCCCTACGAGCAGTACTTC. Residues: CASSPDKNRDPSPYEQYF. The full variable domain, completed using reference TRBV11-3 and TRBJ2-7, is EAGVVQSPRYKIIEKKQPVAFWCNPISGHNTLYWYLQNLGQGPELLIRYENEEAVDDSQLPKDRFSAERLKGVDSTLKIQPAELGDSAVYLCASSPDKNRDPSPYEQYFGPGTRLTVT.

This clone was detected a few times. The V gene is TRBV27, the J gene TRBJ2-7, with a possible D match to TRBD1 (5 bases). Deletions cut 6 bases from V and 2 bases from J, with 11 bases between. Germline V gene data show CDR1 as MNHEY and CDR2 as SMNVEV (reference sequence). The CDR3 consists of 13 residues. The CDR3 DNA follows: TGTGCCAGCAGGCTTACAGGTACCTACGAGCAGTACTTC. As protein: CASRLTGTYEQYF.

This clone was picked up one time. CDR3 sequence: CASSGTGHEQYF. CDR3 in DNA: TGTGCCAGCAGCGGGACAGGGCACGAGCAGTACTTC. The chain uses TRBV9 and TRBJ2-7, with 8 positions matching TRBD1. From germline, CDR1 is SGDLS and CDR2 YYNGEE. The trim removed 3 bases at V and 5 bases at J, leaving 1 base unmatched. This CDR3 has 12 amino acids.

The DNA for the CDR3 is TGTGCCAGCAGTGGAACAGGGACCGGGGAGCTGTTTTTT. Residues: CASSGTGTGELFF. J is TRBJ2-2 and V is TRBV25-1; tentative D call: TRBD1 (6 bases). Germline loops: CDR1 MGHDK, CDR2 SYGVNS. The V end was cut by 4 bases, the J end by 5 bases, with 8 bases between. This CDR3 region has 13 residues.

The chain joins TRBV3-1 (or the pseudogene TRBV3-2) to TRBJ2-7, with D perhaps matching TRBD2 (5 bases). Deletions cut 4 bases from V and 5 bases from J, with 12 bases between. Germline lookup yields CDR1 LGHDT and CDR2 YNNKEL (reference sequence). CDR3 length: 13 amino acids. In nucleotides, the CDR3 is TGTGCCAGCAGCCGCTCGGGGTTCAACGAGCAGTACTTC. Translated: CASSRSGFNEQYF.

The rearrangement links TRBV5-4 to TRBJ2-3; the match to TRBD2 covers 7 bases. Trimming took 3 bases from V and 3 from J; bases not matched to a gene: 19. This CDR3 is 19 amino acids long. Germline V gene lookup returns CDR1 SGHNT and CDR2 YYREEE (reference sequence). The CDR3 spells CASSWVSGISPRRTDTQYF. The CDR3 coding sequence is TGTGCCAGCAGCTGGGTAAGCGGGATCTCCCCGAGGCGGACAGATACGCAGTATTTT. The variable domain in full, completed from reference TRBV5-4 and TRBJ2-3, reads ETGVTQSPTHLIKTRGQQVTLRCSSQSGHNTVSWYQQALGQGPQFIFQYYREEENGRGNFPPRFSGLQFPNYSSELNVNALELDDSALYLCASSWVSGISPRRTDTQYFGPGTRLTVL.

The CDR3 reads CAISESTPQGPTYEQYF. DNA for the CDR3: TGTGCCATCAGTGAGTCGACTCCACAGGGGCCTACCTACGAGCAGTACTTC. The genes are TRBV10-3 and TRBJ2-7; 7 bases fit TRBD1. Germline loops: CDR1 ENHRY, CDR2 SYGVKD. V lost 0 bases to trimming and J lost 2 bases; unmatched junction nucleotides: 10. There are 17 residues in the CDR3.

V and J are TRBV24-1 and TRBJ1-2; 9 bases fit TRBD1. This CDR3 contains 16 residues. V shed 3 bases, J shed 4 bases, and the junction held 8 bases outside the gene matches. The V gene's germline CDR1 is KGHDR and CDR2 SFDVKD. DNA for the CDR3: TGTGCCACCAGTGATCCCAGGACAGGGGAGGTCTATGGCTACACCTTC. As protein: CATSDPRTGEVYGYTF.

The CDR3 spells CASSSQRTSVQQETQYF. The CDR3 DNA reads TGCGCCAGCAGCTCCCAGCGGACTAGCGTTCAACAAGAGACCCAGTACTTC. The V gene is TRBV4-1, the J gene TRBJ2-5, with 9 bases lining up with TRBD2. Germline lookup yields CDR1 MGHRA and CDR2 YSYEKL. Unmatched junction bases numbered 12, after V lost 5 bases and J lost 2 bases. CDR3 size: 17 residues.

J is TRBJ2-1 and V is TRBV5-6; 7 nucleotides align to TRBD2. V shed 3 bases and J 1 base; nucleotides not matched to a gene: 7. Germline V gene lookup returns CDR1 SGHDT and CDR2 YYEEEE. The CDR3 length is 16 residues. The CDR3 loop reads CASSSETGGSYNEQFF. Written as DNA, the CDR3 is TGTGCCAGCAGCTCCGAAACGGGGGGATCCTACAATGAGCAGTTCTTC.

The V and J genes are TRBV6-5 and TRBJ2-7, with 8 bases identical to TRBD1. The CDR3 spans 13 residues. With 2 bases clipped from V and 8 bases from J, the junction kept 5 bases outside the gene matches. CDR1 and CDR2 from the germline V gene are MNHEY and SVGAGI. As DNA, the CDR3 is TGTGCCAGCAGTTACGACAGGGGTTCCAAGCAGTACTTC. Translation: CASSYDRGSKQYF.

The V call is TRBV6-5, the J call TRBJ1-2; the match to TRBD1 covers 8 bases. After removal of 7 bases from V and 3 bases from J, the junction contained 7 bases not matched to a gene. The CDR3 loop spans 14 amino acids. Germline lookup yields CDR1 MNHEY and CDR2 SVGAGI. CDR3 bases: TGTGCCAGCACCGCAGGGGGCGCCTACTATGGCTACACCTTC. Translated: CASTAGGAYYGYTF.

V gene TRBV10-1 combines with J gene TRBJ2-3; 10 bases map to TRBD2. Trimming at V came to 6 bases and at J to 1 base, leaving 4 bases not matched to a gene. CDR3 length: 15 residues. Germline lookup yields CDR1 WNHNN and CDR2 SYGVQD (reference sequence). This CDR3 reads CASSGGTSGTDTQYF. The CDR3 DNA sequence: TGCGCCAGCAGCGGGGGGACTAGCGGCACAGATACGCAGTATTTT.

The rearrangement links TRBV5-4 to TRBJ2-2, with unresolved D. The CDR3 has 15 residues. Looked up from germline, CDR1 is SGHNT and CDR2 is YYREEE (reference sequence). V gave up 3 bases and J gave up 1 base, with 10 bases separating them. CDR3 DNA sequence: TGTGCCAGCAGCTCGGCACAGATGAACACCGGGGAGCTGTTTTTT. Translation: CASSSAQMNTGELFF. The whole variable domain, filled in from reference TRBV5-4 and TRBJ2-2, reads ETGVTQSPTHLIKTRGQQVTLRCSSQSGHNTVSWYQQALGQGPQFIFQYYREEENGRGNFPPRFSGLQFPNYSSELNVNALELDDSALYLCASSSAQMNTGELFFGEGSRLTVL.

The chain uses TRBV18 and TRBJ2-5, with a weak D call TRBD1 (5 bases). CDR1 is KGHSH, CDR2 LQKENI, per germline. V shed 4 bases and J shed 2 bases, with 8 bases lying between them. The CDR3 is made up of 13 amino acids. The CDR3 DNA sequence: TGTGCCAGCTCACTGGGGCTACAAGAGACCCAGTACTTC. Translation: CASSLGLQETQYF.

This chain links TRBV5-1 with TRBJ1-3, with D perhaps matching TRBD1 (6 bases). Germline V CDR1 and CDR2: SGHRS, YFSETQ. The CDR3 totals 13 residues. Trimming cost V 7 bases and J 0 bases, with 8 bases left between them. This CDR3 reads CASGDTSGNTIYF. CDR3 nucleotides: TGCGCCAGCGGGGACACCTCTGGAAACACCATATATTTT.